The rows below give T cell receptor beta chains drawn from one sample of a study of blood T cell repertoires in COVID-19. The protocol was immunoSEQ multiplex PCR, while the TCRdb copy is restricted to in-frame clones and leaves out a portion. The sample has about 46,000 clones; 80% to 90% are singletons. The sample taken for sequencing was peripheral blood. The origin of the receptors is a human donor in a cohort sampled during active COVID-19. The donor label of this sample is uncertain. Both conserved end residues are part of each CDR3. D genes are given only for firm matches. Clone size is shown for a subset of rows, as once, few, many or a class of expanded clone.

j_call clone_size v_call d_call cdr3_nt cdr3_aa
TRBJ1-2 NA TRBV4-3 NA TGCGCCAGCAGCCAAGAGCCAGGGAGGGGTTATGGCTACACCTTC CASSQEPGRGYGYTF
TRBJ1-2 NA TRBV5-4 TRBD1 TGTGCCAGCAGCCCGGGACAGGGGCCGGGAGCTAACTATGGCTACACCTTC CASSPGQGPGANYGYTF
TRBJ2-3 NA TRBV11-3 NA TGTGCCAGCAGCTTAGTTGGAGTCCGCGGGCAGTATTTT CASSLVGVRGQYF
TRBJ2-1 NA TRBV11-2 TRBD2 TGTGCCAGCGGGACTAGCGGGGGGTACAATGAGCAGTTCTTC CASGTSGGYNEQFF
TRBJ1-4 NA TRBV30 TRBD1 TGTGCCAGGCGACAGGGGGCAAGTGAAAAACTGTTTTTT CARRQGASEKLFF
TRBJ1-1 once TRBV6-5 NA TGTGCCAGCACCAGGGTGAAGATCACTGAAGCTTTCTTT CASTRVKITEAFF
TRBJ2-6 few TRBV4-1 NA TGCGCCAGCACCGAACAGTATACCTCTGGGGCCAACGTCCTGACTTTC CASTEQYTSGANVLTF
TRBJ1-5 NA TRBV2 TRBD1 TGTGCCAGCAGCGGGACAGGGCGAGGCAATCAGCCCCAGCATTTT CASSGTGRGNQPQHF
TRBJ1-4 NA TRBV9 NA TGTGCCAGCAGCGCAGGGGCCGGTCCAACTAATGAAAAACTGTTTTTT CASSAGAGPTNEKLFF
TRBJ2-3 NA TRBV27 NA TGTGCCAGCCCAAGCGCAGATACGCAGTATTTT CASPSADTQYF
TRBJ2-3 NA TRBV6-4 TRBD2 TGTGCCAGCAGTGAGACTAGCGGGGGGTTTTCGGATACGCAGTATTTT CASSETSGGFSDTQYF
TRBJ1-1 NA TRBV6-4 TRBD1 TGTGCCAGCAGTGATTCCCCCGGACAGGGAACTGAAGCTTTCTTT CASSDSPGQGTEAFF
TRBJ2-7 once TRBV6-6 TRBD2 TGTGCCACGACCGGGGGGTACGAGCAGTACTTC CATTGGYEQYF
TRBJ2-3 NA TRBV7-2 TRBD2 TGTGCCAGCGGACTAGCGCCTTTTACAGATACGCAGTATTTT CASGLAPFTDTQYF
TRBJ1-2 NA TRBV18 TRBD1 TGTGCCAGCTCACCACCGAGGGACAGCTATGGCTACACCTTC CASSPPRDSYGYTF
TRBJ1-2 NA TRBV10-3 TRBD1 TGTGCCATCAGTGAGGGGGGGACAGGGGCTACTCACTATGGCTACACCTTC CAISEGGTGATHYGYTF
TRBJ2-3 once TRBV11-3 TRBD1 TGTGCCAGCAGCAAGACAGGGGGGGTCACAGATACGCAGTATTTT CASSKTGGVTDTQYF
TRBJ2-2 NA TRBV5-1 NA TGCGCCAGCAGCTTGGGGGGGCGAGGAACCGGGGAGCTGTTTTTT CASSLGGRGTGELFF
TRBJ1-4 NA TRBV13 NA TGTGCCAGCAGCTTAGGCAGTGGCACTAATGAAAAACTGTTTTTT CASSLGSGTNEKLFF
TRBJ1-1 few TRBV2 NA TGTGCCAGCAGACAGGCGCCAGGGAACACTGAAGCTTTCTTT CASRQAPGNTEAFF
TRBJ2-5 NA TRBV4-2 TRBD2 TGTGCCAGCAGCCAAGCCGGGACTAACCAAGAGACCCAGTACTTC CASSQAGTNQETQYF
TRBJ2-2 NA TRBV5-1 TRBD2 TGCGCCAGCAGTTTGCGGGGGGTGAACACCGGGGAGCTGTTTTTT CASSLRGVNTGELFF
TRBJ1-4 NA TRBV28 NA TGTGCCAGCAGGATGCTGGTAGTCTCGGAAAAACTGTTTTTT CASRMLVVSEKLFF
TRBJ1-2 NA TRBV28 TRBD1 TGTGCCAGCACTCAGGAAGGGACAGGGGTTATTCGTGGCTACACCTTC CASTQEGTGVIRGYTF
TRBJ1-2 NA TRBV19 NA TGTGCCAGTTCCGAGAGACAGACCTATGGCTACACCTTC CASSERQTYGYTF
TRBJ1-4 NA TRBV28 NA TGTGCCAGCACCGATCCGGAGTTGGGTGAAAAACTGTTTTTT CASTDPELGEKLFF
TRBJ1-3 NA TRBV4-2 TRBD1 TGTGCCAGCAGCCAAGATTGGGCAGGGGGTGGAAACACCATATATTTT CASSQDWAGGGNTIYF